Detailed here is one TCR beta chain. The antigen is not known. The data belong to a study of T cell repertoires in cytomegalovirus infection. TCRdb reprocessed the reads via MiXCR and lists one record per CDR3 protein. The data show around 500,000 distinct CDR3 sequences, about two fifths seen once. CDR3 length: 20 residues. Germline V gene data show CDR1 as ENHRY and CDR2 as SYGVKD. Germline trimming cut 0 bases from V and 0 bases from J; bases unmatched to any gene: 15. The source of this sequence is a human donor in good health (CMV status not recorded). Some clones in this sample may be carry-over from other donors' samples. The chain recombines TRBV10-3 with TRBJ1-2, with 8 nucleotides matching TRBD1. The material sequenced was cultured PBMCs, taken from culture after CMV antigen stimulation. DNA of the CDR3: TGTGCCATCAGTGAGTCTATTCCACGAGGCAGGGGGCTGGCTAACTATGGCTACACCTTC. Protein: CAISESIPRGRGLANYGYTF.